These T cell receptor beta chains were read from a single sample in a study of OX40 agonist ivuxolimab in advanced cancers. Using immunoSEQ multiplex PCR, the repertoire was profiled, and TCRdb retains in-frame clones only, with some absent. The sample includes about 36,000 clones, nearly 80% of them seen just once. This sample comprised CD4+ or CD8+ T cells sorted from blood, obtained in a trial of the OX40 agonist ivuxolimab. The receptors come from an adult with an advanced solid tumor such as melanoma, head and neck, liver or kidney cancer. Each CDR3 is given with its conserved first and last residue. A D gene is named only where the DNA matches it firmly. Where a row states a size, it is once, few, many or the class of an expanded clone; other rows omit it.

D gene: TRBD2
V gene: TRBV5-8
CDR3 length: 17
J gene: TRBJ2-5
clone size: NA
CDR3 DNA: TGTGCCAGCAGCCCCGGGACTAGCGGGAGGTTACAAGAGACCCAGTACTTC
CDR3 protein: CASSPGTSGRLQETQYF

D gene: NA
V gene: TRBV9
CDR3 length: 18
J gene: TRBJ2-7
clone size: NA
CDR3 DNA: TGTGCCAGCAGATCTTCCCCCTTTACTCTTGTGGGGACATACGAGCAGTACTTC
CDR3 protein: CASRSSPFTLVGTYEQYF

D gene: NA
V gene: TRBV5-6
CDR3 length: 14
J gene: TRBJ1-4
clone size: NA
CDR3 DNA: TGTGCCAGCAGCTCCAGGGCGGTTTGGGAAAAACTGTTTTTT
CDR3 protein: CASSSRAVWEKLFF

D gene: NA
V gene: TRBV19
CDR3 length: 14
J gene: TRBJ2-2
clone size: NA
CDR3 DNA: TGTGCCAGTAGTTTTTGGTCGAACACCGGGGAGCTGTTTTTT
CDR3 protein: CASSFWSNTGELFF

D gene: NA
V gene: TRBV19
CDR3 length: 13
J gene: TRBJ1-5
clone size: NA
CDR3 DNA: TGTGCCAGTAGTTACGGGGAAAAACAGCCCCAGCATTTT
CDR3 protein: CASSYGEKQPQHF

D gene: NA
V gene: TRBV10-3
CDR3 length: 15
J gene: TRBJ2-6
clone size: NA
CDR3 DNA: TGTGCCATCAGTGACTCGGTTACTGGGGCCAACGTCCTGACTTTC
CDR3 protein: CAISDSVTGANVLTF

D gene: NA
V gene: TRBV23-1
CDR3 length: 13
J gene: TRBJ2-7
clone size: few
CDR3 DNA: TGCGCCAGCCGAGGACAGCAGGCCTACGAGCAGTACTTC
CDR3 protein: CASRGQQAYEQYF

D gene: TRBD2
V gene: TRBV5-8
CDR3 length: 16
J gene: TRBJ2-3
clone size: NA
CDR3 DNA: TGTGCCAGCAGCCCCCGACTAGCGAGGAGCACAGATACGCAGTATTTT
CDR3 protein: CASSPRLARSTDTQYF

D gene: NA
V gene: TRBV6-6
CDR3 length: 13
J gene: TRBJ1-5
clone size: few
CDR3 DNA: TGTGCCAGCAGCCTTAATAGCAATCAGCCCCAGCATTTT
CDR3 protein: CASSLNSNQPQHF

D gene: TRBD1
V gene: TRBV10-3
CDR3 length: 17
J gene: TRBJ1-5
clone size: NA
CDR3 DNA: TGTGCCATCAGTGATTCAACAGGGGGCTTTAGCAATCAGCCCCAGCATTTT
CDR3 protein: CAISDSTGGFSNQPQHF

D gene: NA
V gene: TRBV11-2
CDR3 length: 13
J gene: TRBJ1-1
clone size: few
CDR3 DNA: TGTGCCAGCAGCTTGTCAACCAACACTGAAGCTTTCTTT
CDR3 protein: CASSLSTNTEAFF

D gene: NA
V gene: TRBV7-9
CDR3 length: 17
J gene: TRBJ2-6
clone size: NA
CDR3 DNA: TGTGCCAGCAGCTTAGCAGGGCCGCGCTCTGGGGCCAACGTCCTGACTTTC
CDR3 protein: CASSLAGPRSGANVLTF

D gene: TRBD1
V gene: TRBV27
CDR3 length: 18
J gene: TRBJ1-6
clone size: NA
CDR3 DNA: TGTGCCAGCAGTCCCGAAGGGGGACAGGGGATCTATAATTCACCCCTCCACTTT
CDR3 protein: CASSPEGGQGIYNSPLHF

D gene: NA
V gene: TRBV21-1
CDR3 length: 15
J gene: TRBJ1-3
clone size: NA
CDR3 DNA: TGTGCCAGCAGCCCGCGGACAGGGGGACCGGACACCATATATTTT
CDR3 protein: CASSPRTGGPDTIYF

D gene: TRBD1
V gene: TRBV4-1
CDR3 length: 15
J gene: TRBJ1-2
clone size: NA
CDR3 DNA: TGCGCCAGCAGCCAAGGACAGGGGGCGAACTATGGCTACACCTTC
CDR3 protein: CASSQGQGANYGYTF

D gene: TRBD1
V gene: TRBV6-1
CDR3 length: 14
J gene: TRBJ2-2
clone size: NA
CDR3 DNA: TGTGCCAGCACCTCCCACAGGGGCACCGGGGAGCTGTTTTTT
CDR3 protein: CASTSHRGTGELFF

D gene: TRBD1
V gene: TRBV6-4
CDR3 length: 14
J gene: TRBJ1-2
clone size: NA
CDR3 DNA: TGTGCCAGCTGTGGACAGGCGACAGCATATGGCTACACCTTC
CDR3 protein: CASCGQATAYGYTF